The 6 T cell receptor beta chains presented below share a single source sample, sequenced in a study of shared clonotypes between healthy human individuals. Clones were read by immunoSEQ multiplex PCR, and TCRdb kept only the in-frame ones, dropping some. The top ten clones hold around 0.37% of a sample with about 2.4 million clones, approximately 93% of them seen once. Sequencing used naive CD4+ T cells from PBMCs. Subset of the sample: CD45RA+ positively selected. Receptors originate from a young man in good health. Some clones in this sample may be carry-over from other donors' samples.

As to this clone: Its ends do not fully match the called genes, so a read error is possible. The rearrangement links TRBV2 to TRBJ1-2, with a possible D match to TRBD1 (5 bases). Looked up from germline, CDR1 is SNHLY and CDR2 is FYNNEI. The CDR3 length is 13 residues. This CDR3 reads CASRAQGNSGYTF. Written as DNA, the CDR3 is TGTGCCAGCAGGGCCCAGGGTAACTCTGGCTACACCTTC.

Of note for this clone: The same CDR3 can be traced to other DNA sequences in this sample. J is TRBJ2-5 and V is TRBV15, with a tentative D call TRBD2 (6 bases). The germline V gene has CDR1 LNHNV and CDR2 YYDKDF (reference sequence). Trimming took off 4 bases at V and 1 base at J, with 7 bases between the two ends. The CDR3 sequence is 13 residues long. CDR3 protein: CATSTGLQETQYF. DNA for the CDR3: TGTGCCACCAGCACGGGACTCCAAGAGACCCAGTACTTC.

The chain carries TRBV2 and TRBJ2-3; D call uncertain. CDR1 SNHLY and CDR2 FYNNEI come from the germline V gene. The CDR3 sequence is 12 residues long. The ends were cut back, 6 bases at V and 2 bases at J, with 6 bases in the middle. CDR3 region: CASRDYTDTQYF. CDR3 bases: TGTGCCAGCAGGGATTACACAGATACGCAGTATTTT.

This chain connects TRBV7-3 to TRBJ2-7; 7 bases map to TRBD2. Trimming removed 6 bases from V and 5 bases from J; junction bases left unmatched: 4. The CDR3 sequence is 12 residues long. CDR1 is SGHTA, CDR2 FQGTGA, per germline. In nucleotides, the CDR3 is TGTGCCAGCAGTCCGGCGGGGGACGAGCAGTACTTC. This encodes CASSPAGDEQYF.

The chain employs TRBV27 and TRBJ2-7, with 7 bases identical to TRBD1. Losses at the gene ends were 7 bases for V and 2 bases for J; bases not matched to a gene: 5. The CDR3 is made up of 13 amino acids. Per germline, CDR1 MNHEY and CDR2 SMNVEV (reference sequence). CDR3 region: CASKGQPPYEQYF. CDR3 DNA: TGTGCCAGCAAGGGACAGCCCCCCTACGAGCAGTACTTC.

The V gene is TRBV28, the J gene TRBJ1-3; D perhaps matches TRBD1 (6 bases). CDR1 and CDR2 from the germline V gene are MDHEN and SYDVKM. Trimming took off 7 bases at V and 8 bases at J, with 9 bases between the two ends. This CDR3 contains 11 residues. CDR3 in DNA: TGTGCCAGCACCGAGGGGGACACCATATATTTT. It encodes CASTEGDTIYF.